The 14 T cell receptor beta chains in this list originate from one sample, sequenced in a study of blood T cell repertoires in COVID-19. Only in-frame clones appear in the TCRdb table, and some are missing; sequencing was by immunoSEQ multiplex PCR. The sample consists of roughly 200,000 clones, about 81% of them appearing once. Input material: peripheral blood. These TCRs come from a woman older than 75 with COVID-19, enrolled during active disease.

CDR3 bases: TGTGCCAGAAGCTTACGGGGGGGCACCGGGGAGCTGTTTTTT. This gives the protein CARSLRGGTGELFF. The chain uses TRBV5-3 and TRBJ2-2; 8 positions agree with TRBD2. TRBV5-3 is labeled an ORF, and its function is uncertain. The V gene end was trimmed by 2 bases and the J gene end by 4 bases; junction bases not matched to a gene: 1. This CDR3 spans 14 amino acids.

The genes are TRBV28 and TRBJ2-5; a possible D gene is TRBD1 (6 bases). Germline lookup yields CDR1 MDHEN and CDR2 SYDVKM. This CDR3 contains 15 residues. The ends were cut back, 3 bases at V and 3 bases at J, with 14 bases in the middle. The DNA of the CDR3 is TGTGCCAGCAGTTTGCCGGGACACCGGAAAGAGACCCAGTACTTC. It specifies CASSLPGHRKETQYF.

The rearrangement links TRBV9 to TRBJ2-7; 9 bases align to TRBD2. The CDR3 consists of 15 residues. Looked up from germline, CDR1 is SGDLS and CDR2 is YYNGEE. V lost 3 bases, J lost 4 bases, and 8 bases stayed unmatched. The CDR3 sequence is CASSEGLAGSYEQYF. The CDR3 DNA follows: TGTGCCAGCAGCGAGGGGCTAGCGGGATCGTACGAGCAGTACTTC.

V and J are TRBV6-5 and TRBJ2-3; D might be TRBD2 (5 bases). The germline CDR1 and CDR2 sequences are MNHEY and SVGAGI. V dropped 4 bases and J dropped 0 bases, with 14 bases sitting between them. The length of the CDR3 is 16 residues. This CDR3 is CASSSLRGGSTDTQYF. The CDR3 bases are TGTGCCAGCAGTTCCTTGAGAGGAGGCAGCACAGATACGCAGTATTTT.

The chain links TRBV14 to TRBJ1-6, with D possibly being TRBD1 (6 bases). From germline, CDR1 is SGHDN and CDR2 FVKESK. Trimming stripped 3 bases from V and 10 bases from J, with 13 bases between. CDR3 length: 14 amino acids. CDR3 in amino acids: CASSQLQGLSPLHF. Written as DNA, the CDR3 is TGTGCCAGCAGCCAGTTACAGGGCTTGTCACCCCTCCACTTT.

The chain employs TRBV28 and TRBJ2-3; 9 bases agree with TRBD2. Germline-derived CDR1 and CDR2 are MDHEN and SYDVKM. Losses at the gene ends were 8 bases for V and 5 bases for J; bases not matched to a gene: 11. The CDR3 has 15 residues. The chain's CDR3 is CASGSHSGGQDTQYF. CDR3 sequence (DNA): TGTGCCAGCGGTTCTCATAGCGGGGGCCAAGATACGCAGTATTTT.

This chain uses TRBV29-1 with TRBJ2-5, with 7 nucleotides matching TRBD2. CDR3 size: 13 residues. The ends lost 2 bases at V and 5 bases at J; junction bases unmatched: 5. Germline V lookup: CDR1 SQVTM, CDR2 ANQGSEA. CDR3 loop: CSVELGRGETQYF. For the CDR3, the DNA is TGCAGCGTTGAACTGGGGCGGGGGGAGACCCAGTACTTC.

The chain links TRBV5-1 to TRBJ2-7; TRBD1 matches at 8 bases. There are 15 residues in the CDR3. The germline gives CDR1 SGHRS, CDR2 YFSETQ. V gave up 4 bases and J gave up 0 bases; unmatched junction bases: 6. This CDR3 reads CASSLLQGGSYEQYF. CDR3 bases: TGCGCCAGCAGCCTCCTACAGGGGGGCTCCTACGAGCAGTACTTC.

The V and J genes are TRBV20-1 and TRBJ1-2; D is uncertain. CDR1 and CDR2 (germline): DFQATT, SNEGSKA (reference sequence). Between the trimmed V and J ends, which lost 3 bases and 6 bases, there was a span of 11 bases. The CDR3 has 12 residues. The CDR3 region has the DNA TGCAGTGCTAGTCTCCGCTACCATGGCTACACCTTC. As protein: CSASLRYHGYTF.

The genes are TRBV2 and TRBJ1-5; the D gene is possibly TRBD1 (6 bases). Per germline, CDR1 SNHLY and CDR2 FYNNEI. The CDR3 is 15 amino acids. Between the trimmed V and J ends, which lost 5 bases and 0 bases, there was a span of 11 bases. CDR3 amino acids: CASSIGQYSNQPQHF. The CDR3 DNA sequence: TGTGCCAGCAGTATTGGACAGTATAGCAATCAGCCCCAGCATTTT.

The CDR3 DNA is TGTGCCATCAGCAAAACAGGGGGCCGTAACACTGAAGCTTTCTTT. It is translated as CAISKTGGRNTEAFF. This chain uses TRBV10-3 with TRBJ1-1; TRBD1 matches 9 bases. Trimming at V came to 6 bases and at J to 2 bases, leaving 7 bases not matched to a gene. This CDR3 region has 15 residues. Germline CDR1 reads ENHRY; CDR2 reads SYGVKD.

V and J are TRBV6-5 and TRBJ1-1; D call uncertain. Trimming removed 6 bases at V and 1 base at J, with 9 bases between. CDR3 length: 13 residues. The germline V gene encodes CDR1 MNHEY and CDR2 SVGAGI. This chain's CDR3 is CASSGRGNTEAFF. CDR3 bases: TGTGCCAGCAGCGGGAGAGGGAACACTGAAGCTTTCTTT.

The rearrangement uses TRBV12-3 or TRBV12-4 and TRBJ1-2, with 8 nucleotides matching TRBD1. The length of the CDR3 is 12 residues. Trimming took 5 bases from V and 11 from J; bases not matched to a gene: 7. The CDR3 sequence: CASSVTGVLYTF. The CDR3 coding sequence is TGTGCCAGCAGTGTGACAGGGGTCCTATACACCTTC.

The chain has TRBV9 and TRBJ2-2, with D possibly matching TRBD2 (6 bases). Germline CDR1 and CDR2: SGDLS and YYNGEE. CDR3 length: 13 residues. The V gene lost 5 bases and the J gene lost 6 bases, with 11 bases spanning the gap. The CDR3 coding sequence is TGTGCCAGCAGTCCTTGGGGGGCCGGGGAGCTGTTTTTT. Translating it yields CASSPWGAGELFF.